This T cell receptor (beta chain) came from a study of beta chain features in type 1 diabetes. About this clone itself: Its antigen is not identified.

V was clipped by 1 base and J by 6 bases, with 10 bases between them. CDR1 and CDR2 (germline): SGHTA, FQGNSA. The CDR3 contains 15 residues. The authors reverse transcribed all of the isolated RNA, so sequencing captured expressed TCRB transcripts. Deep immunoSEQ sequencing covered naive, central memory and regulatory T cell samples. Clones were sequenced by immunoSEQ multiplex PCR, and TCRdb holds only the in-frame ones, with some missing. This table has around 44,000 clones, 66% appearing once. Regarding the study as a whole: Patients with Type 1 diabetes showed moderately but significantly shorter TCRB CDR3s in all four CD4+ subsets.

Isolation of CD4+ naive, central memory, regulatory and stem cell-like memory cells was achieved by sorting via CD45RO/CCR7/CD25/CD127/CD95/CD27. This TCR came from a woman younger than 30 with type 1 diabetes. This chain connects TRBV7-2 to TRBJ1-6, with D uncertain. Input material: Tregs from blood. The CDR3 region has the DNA TGTGCCAGCAGCTTAGATCCGTTGAGTAATTCACCCCTCCACTTT. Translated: CASSLDPLSNSPLHF.